The clone carrying this TCR beta chain was found once. Antigen: not known. Profiled with immunoSEQ multiplex PCR; TCRdb holds only in-frame clones, not every one. The data hold a few million clones, with more than 90% observed a single time. These data come from a study of shared clonotypes between healthy human individuals. CDR1 is SQVTM, CDR2 ANQGSEA, per germline. This CDR3 region has 13 residues. Trimming removed 5 bases from V and 5 bases from J; junction bases left unmatched: 8. Broader study findings: Naive subsets generally exceeded memory subsets in estimated richness.

The sequence was collected from a man between 18 and 29 years old in good health. The sequencing sample was made of naive CD4+ T cells sorted from blood. Subset denoted: CD45RA+ positively selected. The rearrangement links TRBV29-1 to TRBJ2-5; 7 nucleotides match TRBD1. In DNA, the CDR3 is TGCAGCGTTCTTACAGGGGTGGGGGAGACCCAGTACTTC. Translated: CSVLTGVGETQYF.